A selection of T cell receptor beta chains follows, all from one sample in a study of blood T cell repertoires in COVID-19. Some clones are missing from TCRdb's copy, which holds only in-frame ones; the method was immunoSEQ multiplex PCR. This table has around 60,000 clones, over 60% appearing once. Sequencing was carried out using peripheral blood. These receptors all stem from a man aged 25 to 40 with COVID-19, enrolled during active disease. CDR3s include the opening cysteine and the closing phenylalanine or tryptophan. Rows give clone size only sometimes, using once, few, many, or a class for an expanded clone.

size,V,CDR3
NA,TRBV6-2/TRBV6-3,CASSWVPGSGQGTHEQYF
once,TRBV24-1,CATSDPRSYEQYF
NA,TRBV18,CASSPNERDFGEQFF
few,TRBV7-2,CASSSQGYEQYF
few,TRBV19,CASSIVFQGGTEAFF
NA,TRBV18,CASSPREILYNEQFF
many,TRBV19,CASSLTGKNTEAFF
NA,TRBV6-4,CASRGAGLVCNQPQHF
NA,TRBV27,CASSPLGGQRYNEQFF
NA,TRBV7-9,CASRTGLAGADTQYF
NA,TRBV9,CASSEPVGRLENTGELFF
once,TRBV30,CAWSPGLAGAQETQYF
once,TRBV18,CASSPSGTDTQYF
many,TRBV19,CASSIRTGVYEQYF
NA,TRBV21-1,CASSKLPKETQYF
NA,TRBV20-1,CSASLKGPNYGYTF
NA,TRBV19,CASSITLSGSYNEQFF
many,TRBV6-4,CASSDRDSNEQFF
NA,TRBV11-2,CASSTQVKGEQYF
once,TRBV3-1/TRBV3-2,CASSQVGTANFEQYF
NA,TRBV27,CASSFARGDYGYTF
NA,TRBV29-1,CSVERDSQGAHNEQFF
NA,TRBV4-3,CASSQDRVPGELFF
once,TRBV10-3,CALGTNTGELFF
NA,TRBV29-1,CSVQGQGNYGYTF
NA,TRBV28,CASSLLRGITYGQYF
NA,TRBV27,CASHTMDRGFNEQFF
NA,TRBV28,CASSFERANTGELFF